The present entry profiles one T cell receptor (beta chain) with its context. This CDR3 comprises 16 residues. With V trimmed by 4 bases and J by 8 bases, 10 bases remained unmatched. The germline CDR1 and CDR2 sequences are LGHDT and YNNKEL (reference sequence). The sample is drawn from a study of blood T cell repertoires in COVID-19. About the research overall: Samples came from the United States, Italy and Spain, spanning acute and convalescent COVID-19.

As processed by the authors: Reference gene primer amplification yielded estimated nucleated cell counts. Generated by immunoSEQ multiplex PCR, the TCRdb table keeps only in-frame clones and is missing some. That table supplies the V and J calls and clone size; D and trimming were determined from the DNA. The data show 93,000 or so clones, 88% seen once. The V and J genes are TRBV3-1 (or the pseudogene TRBV3-2) and TRBJ2-1; 11 bases line up with TRBD2. The sample was peripheral blood. This TCR came from a human donor in a cohort sampled during active COVID-19. The CDR3 region is CASSRARTSGRDEQFF. In DNA form, the CDR3 reads TGTGCCAGCAGCCGGGCCCGGACTAGCGGGCGGGATGAGCAGTTCTTC.